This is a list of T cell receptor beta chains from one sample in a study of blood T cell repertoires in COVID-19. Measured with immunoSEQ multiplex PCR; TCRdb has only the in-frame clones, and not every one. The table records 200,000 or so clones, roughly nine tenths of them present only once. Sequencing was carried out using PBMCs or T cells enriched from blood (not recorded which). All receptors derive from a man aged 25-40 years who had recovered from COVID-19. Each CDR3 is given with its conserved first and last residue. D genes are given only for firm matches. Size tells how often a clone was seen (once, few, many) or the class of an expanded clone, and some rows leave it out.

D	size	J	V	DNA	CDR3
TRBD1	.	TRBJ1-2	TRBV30	TGTGCCCGGAGAGCCGGGACAGTCTATGGCTACACCTTC	CARRAGTVYGYTF
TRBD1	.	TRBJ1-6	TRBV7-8	TGTGCCAGCAGCTTTTTGACAGGGTCATCACCCCTCCACTTT	CASSFLTGSSPLHF
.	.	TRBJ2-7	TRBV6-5	TGTGCCAGCAGTCAGGGTTCCTACGAGCAGTACTTC	CASSQGSYEQYF
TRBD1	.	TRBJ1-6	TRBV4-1	TGCGCCAGCAGCCAAGATCTTTCAGTAGGGACAGGGAATAATTCACCCCTCCACTTT	CASSQDLSVGTGNNSPLHF
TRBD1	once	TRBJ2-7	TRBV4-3	TGCGCCAGCAGCCAAGACGGGACAGGGGGTTTCTACGAGCAGTACTTC	CASSQDGTGGFYEQYF
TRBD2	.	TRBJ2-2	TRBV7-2	TGTGCCAGCAGCCCCCAGGGACTAGCGGGGACGAACACCGGGGAGCTGTTTTTT	CASSPQGLAGTNTGELFF
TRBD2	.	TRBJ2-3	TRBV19	TGTGCCAGTAGTAACCTAGCGGGGAGAACAGATACGCAGTATTTT	CASSNLAGRTDTQYF
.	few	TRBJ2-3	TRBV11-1	TGTGCCAGCACCTACACAGATACGCAGTATTTT	CASTYTDTQYF
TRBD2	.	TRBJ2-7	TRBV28	TGTGCCAGCAAGCGGTTGGGACTAGTAGCCTACGAGCAGTACTTC	CASKRLGLVAYEQYF
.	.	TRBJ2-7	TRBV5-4	TGTGCCAGCAGCTTGGTTGCGGAAGACGAGCAGTACTTC	CASSLVAEDEQYF
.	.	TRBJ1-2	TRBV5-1	TGCGCCAGCAGCTCATCAGGGGATTATGGCTACACCTTC	CASSSSGDYGYTF
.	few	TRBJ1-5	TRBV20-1	TGCAGTGCTAGTCAGTTAATCAATCAGCCCCAGCATTTT	CSASQLINQPQHF
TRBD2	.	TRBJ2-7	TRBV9	TGTGCCAGCAGCCTAGGGACTAGCGGGGCCTACGAGCAGTACTTC	CASSLGTSGAYEQYF
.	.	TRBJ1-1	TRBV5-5	TGTGCCAGCGGCAGGGAGGTGTCGACTGAAGCTTTCTTT	CASGREVSTEAFF
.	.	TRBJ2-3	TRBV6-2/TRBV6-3	TGTGCCAGCAGTTACACTAGTCCGACAGATACGCAGTATTTT	CASSYTSPTDTQYF
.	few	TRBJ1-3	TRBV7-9	TGTGCCAGCAGCGTACCCTACAGGGCTGGAAACACCATATATTTT	CASSVPYRAGNTIYF
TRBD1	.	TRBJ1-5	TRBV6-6	TGTGCCATTACGGACAGGGCTAATCAGCCCCAGCATTTT	CAITDRANQPQHF
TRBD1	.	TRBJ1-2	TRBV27	TGTGCCAGCAGTTCGGGACAGGAGTACTATGGCTACACCTTC	CASSSGQEYYGYTF
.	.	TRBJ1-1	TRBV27	TGTGCCAGCCGTCGGAACACTGAAGCTTTCTTT	CASRRNTEAFF
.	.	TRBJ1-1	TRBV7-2	TGTGCCAGCAGTCCAACGGTCGGCACTGAAGCTTTCTTT	CASSPTVGTEAFF